A single sample gave rise to the 7 T cell receptor beta chains below, sequenced in a study of identical twins. TCRdb processed the 5' RACE reads anew with MiXCR; each CDR3 protein has one entry. The table has hundreds of thousands of distinct CDR3 sequences, 7.5% to 9.5% seen once. The data also belong to a second study, concerning yellow fever vaccine responses in identical twins.

Input material: CD8+ T cells sorted from blood. The receptors were gathered from a young woman in good health.

This clonotype showed up many times. This chain connects TRBV6-6 to TRBJ2-5; 13 nucleotides align to TRBD2. The V gene's germline CDR1 is MNHNY and CDR2 SVGAGI (reference sequence). The trim removed 4 bases at V and 1 base at J, leaving 6 bases unmatched. The CDR3 is 17 residues long. CDR3 nucleotides: TGTGCCAGCAGTTCCTCCGGGACTAGCGGGGTCCAAGAGACCCAGTACTTC. This encodes CASSSSGTSGVQETQYF.

This clonotype was observed a handful of times. CDR3 sequence reads: CASSVPAGTPNTGELFF. The CDR3 DNA sequence: TGTGCCAGCAGTGTGCCAGCGGGAACCCCGAACACCGGGGAGCTGTTTTTT. The J gene is TRBJ2-2, the V gene TRBV2; 7 bases fit TRBD2. V shed 4 bases and J 0 bases; nucleotides not matched to a gene: 8. CDR1 is SNHLY and CDR2 is FYNNEI in the germline V gene. CDR3 length: 17 residues.

This clonotype was recorded a few times. The rearrangement uses TRBV12-3 or TRBV12-4 and TRBJ2-6; unclear D gene. V dropped 2 bases and J dropped 2 bases, with 7 bases sitting between them. CDR3 length: 15 residues. The CDR3: CASSLRETGANVLTF. CDR3 DNA: TGTGCCAGCAGTTTACGAGAGACTGGGGCCAACGTCCTGACTTTC.

The chain recombines TRBV15 with TRBJ2-7; either TRBD1 or TRBD2 may fit D (6 bases each). V was shortened by 5 bases and J by 2 bases, with 16 bases between the two germline ends. This CDR3 is 15 amino acids long. Germline CDR1 reads LNHNV; CDR2 reads YYDKDF (reference sequence). The CDR3 is CATSPSGAPPYEQYF. CDR3 nucleotide sequence: TGTGCCACCAGCCCTTCGGGGGCCCCTCCCTACGAGCAGTACTTC.

In its sample, this clonotype was seen a few times. This sequence joins TRBV20-1 and TRBJ1-1; D is unresolved. This CDR3 has 12 amino acids. V lost 0 bases to trimming and J lost 8 bases, with 10 bases between them. Germline CDR1 is DFQATT and CDR2 is SNEGSKA (reference sequence). The DNA of the CDR3 is TGCAGTGCTAGAGATCGTTTTATGGAAGCTTTCTTT. It translates to CSARDRFMEAFF.

Ten or more counts support this clonotype. J is TRBJ2-3 and V is TRBV11-2, with no clear D. Germline V gene sequence: CDR1 SGHAT, CDR2 FQNNGV. Trimming cost V 6 bases and J 1 base, with 14 bases left between them. CDR3 length: 15 amino acids. CDR3 coding DNA: TGTGCCAGCAGGGACCGATCAGCCCGCACAGATACGCAGTATTTT. The encoded protein is CASRDRSARTDTQYF.

This rearrangement joins TRBV29-1 to TRBJ2-7; D not resolved. CDR1 is SQVTM, CDR2 ANQGSEA, per germline. V was trimmed by 1 base and J by 0 bases, leaving 10 bases between them. This CDR3 has 14 amino acids. In DNA form, the CDR3 reads TGCAGCGTTGAAGGGCTGCCAGACTCCTACGAGCAGTACTTC. It yields the protein CSVEGLPDSYEQYF.